Below are 15 T cell receptor beta chains sequenced from a single sample in a study of CD8+ T cells in alopecia areata. TCR sequencing used cDNA made by reverse transcription of extracted RNA. TCRdb's table, derived via immunoSEQ multiplex PCR, lists solely in-frame clones and lacks some. The top ten hold 4.9% of the sample, which has a few hundred thousand clones, approximately 53% seen once. The source material was CD8+ T cells sorted from blood. The receptors shown here come from a human donor in good health.

Note on this clone: Within the sample, other DNA sequences also encode this same CDR3. The chain links TRBV7-9 to TRBJ1-2; a weak D match, TRBD1 (6 bases). Trimming pared 1 base from V and 4 bases from J, leaving 7 bases between. From germline, CDR1 is SEHNR and CDR2 FQNEAQ (reference sequence). This CDR3 comprises 13 residues. The CDR3 nucleotides are TGTGCCAGCAGCTTAGGGACAGCCTATGGCTACACCTTC. Translation: CASSLGTAYGYTF.

The chain links TRBV29-1 to TRBJ2-5; 10 nucleotides align to TRBD1. This CDR3 spans 13 amino acids. The germline CDR1 and CDR2 sequences are SQVTM and ANQGSEA. Losses at the gene ends were 5 bases for V and 5 bases for J; bases not matched to a gene: 5. This CDR3 is CSVRQGARETQYF. Written as DNA, the CDR3 is TGCAGCGTTCGACAGGGGGCCAGGGAGACCCAGTACTTC.

This clone has only a few counts. The gene calls are TRBV12-5 and TRBJ2-7; D might be TRBD1 (7 bases). Trimming pared 5 bases from V and 2 bases from J, leaving 13 bases between. The CDR3 consists of 14 residues. Germline-derived CDR1 and CDR2 are LGHNT and FRNRAP. CDR3 DNA: TGTGCTAGTGGTCCTCAGGGGGGAGCCTACGAGCAGTACTTC. It is translated as CASGPQGGAYEQYF.

This clone was observed a few times. The rearrangement links TRBV19 to TRBJ2-1; 7 bases line up with TRBD1. The V segment lost 3 bases and the J segment 6 bases; nucleotides outside the gene matches: 5. The CDR3 is made up of 14 amino acids. CDR1 and CDR2 (germline): LNHDA, SQIVND (reference sequence). CDR3 in DNA: TGTGCCAGTAGTATCGAGACAGGGTTCAATGAGCAGTTCTTC. This encodes CASSIETGFNEQFF.

Comment on this clone: The same CDR3 can be traced to other DNA sequences in this sample. The chain carries TRBV13 and TRBJ2-7; D ambiguous. V lost 0 bases and J lost 0, with 3 bases in between. Germline CDR1 reads PRHDT; CDR2 reads FYEKMQ (reference sequence). CDR3 length equals 13 residues. The CDR3 DNA reads as TGTGCCAGCAGCTTAGGCAGCTCCTACGAGCAGTACTTC. This encodes CASSLGSSYEQYF. The entire variable domain, with the rest obtained from reference TRBV13 and TRBJ2-7, is as follows: AAGVIQSPRHLIKEKRETATLKCYPIPRHDTVYWYQQGPGQDPQFLISFYEKMQSDKGSIPDRFSAQQFSDYHSELNMSSLELGDSALYFCASSLGSSYEQYFGPGTRLTVT.

V and J are TRBV19 and TRBJ2-6, with D possibly being TRBD2 (6 bases). Germline V CDR1 and CDR2: LNHDA, SQIVND (reference sequence). This CDR3 spans 15 amino acids. The ends were cut back, 3 bases at V and 0 bases at J, with 6 bases in the middle. The CDR3 loop reads CASSMGGSGANVLTF. In nucleotides, the CDR3 is TGTGCCAGTAGTATGGGAGGCTCTGGGGCCAACGTCCTGACTTTC.

J is TRBJ1-5 and V is TRBV19; no firm D call. Trimming shortened V by 5 bases and J by 2 bases, and 7 bases separated the two germline ends. Germline CDR1 reads LNHDA; CDR2 reads SQIVND (reference sequence). The CDR3 is 13 amino acids. CDR3 sequence reads: CASSSSRNQPQHF. CDR3 bases: TGTGCCAGTAGTTCTTCGCGCAATCAGCCCCAGCATTTT.

The chain joins TRBV9 to TRBJ1-2, with TRBD1 as a possible D gene (5 bases). The V end was cut by 0 bases, the J end by 8 bases, with 8 bases between. The CDR3 spans 12 residues. CDR1 SGDLS and CDR2 YYNGEE come from the germline V gene. The CDR3 DNA reads as TGTGCCAGCAGCGTAGAGGGGAACGGCTACACCTTC. This sequence encodes CASSVEGNGYTF. Complete variable domain (other parts from reference TRBV9 and TRBJ1-2): DSGVTQTPKHLITATGQRVTLRCSPRSGDLSVYWYQQSLDQGLQFLIQYYNGEERAKGNILERFSAQQFPDLHSELNLSSLELGDSALYFCASSVEGNGYTFGSGTRLTVV.

This clone has just a few counts. Without the conserved terminal phenylalanine or tryptophan, this CDR3 likely stems from a read error. Because the CDR3's place on the DNA is in doubt, the DNA is left out and the CDR3 is given as listed by TCRdb. V and J are TRBV2 and TRBJ2-7; the table names TRBD2, a call not compared with the DNA. Germline V gene sequence: CDR1 SNHLY, CDR2 FYNNEI. The CDR3 is 14 residues long, counting both termini. CDR3 amino acids: CASSEETSGGPKPI.

This rearrangement joins TRBV4-1 to TRBJ1-1; no reliable D call. Trimming cost V 1 base and J 7 bases, with 13 bases left between them. Germline V gene sequence: CDR1 MGHRA, CDR2 YSYEKL. CDR3 length: 14 amino acids. The CDR3 loop reads CASSQGYSRGEAFF. The DNA of the CDR3 is TGCGCCAGCAGCCAAGGGTACAGCCGGGGTGAAGCTTTCTTT.

The rearrangement uses TRBV19 and TRBJ1-2; 9 positions agree with TRBD1. In germline, CDR1 is LNHDA, CDR2 SQIVND (reference sequence). V lost 5 bases to trimming and J lost 5 bases; unmatched junction nucleotides: 9. This CDR3 has 15 amino acids. CDR3 residues: CASSHGQGSFYGYTF. DNA of the CDR3: TGTGCCAGTAGTCACGGACAGGGGAGTTTTTATGGCTACACCTTC. Supplemented by reference TRBV19 and TRBJ1-2, the full variable domain reads DGGITQSPKYLFRKEGQNVTLSCEQNLNHDAMYWYRQDPGQGLRLIYYSQIVNDFQKGDIAEGYSVSREKKESFPLTVTSAQKNPTAFYLCASSHGQGSFYGYTFGSGTRLTVV.

V and J are TRBV10-2 and TRBJ1-2, with a weak D call TRBD1 (5 bases). V was trimmed by 3 bases and J by 6 bases, leaving 11 bases between them. The CDR3 has 13 residues. CDR1 and CDR2 (germline): WSHSY, SAAADI. The CDR3 coding sequence is TGCGCCAGCAGTGATCGGCAGGGCGATGGCTACACCTTC. This codes for CASSDRQGDGYTF.

This clone was observed a few times. The chain joins TRBV11-2 to TRBJ2-1; D is unclear. This CDR3 has 15 residues. The V gene's germline CDR1 is SGHAT and CDR2 FQNNGV. Between the trimmed V and J ends, which lost 2 bases and 2 bases, there was a span of 10 bases. The chain's CDR3 is CASSLPGRTYNEQFF. CDR3 nucleotides: TGTGCCAGCAGCTTACCGGGCCGTACCTACAATGAGCAGTTCTTC.

V and J are TRBV6-1 and TRBJ2-7; 7 bases are a match to TRBD1. V lost 1 base to trimming and J lost 1 base; unmatched junction nucleotides: 4. This CDR3 contains 15 residues. In germline, CDR1 is MNHNS, CDR2 SASEGT. The CDR3 sequence: CASSEVGGRSYEQYF. The DNA for the CDR3 is TGTGCCAGCAGTGAAGTAGGGGGCAGATCCTACGAGCAGTACTTC.

In this sample, this clone turned up a few times. The V gene is TRBV5-4, the J gene TRBJ1-5; 7 bases fit TRBD1. V shed 4 bases, J shed 6 bases, and the junction held 10 bases outside the gene matches. The CDR3 length is 15 residues. CDR1 and CDR2 from the germline V gene are SGHNT and YYREEE (reference sequence). The CDR3 sequence: CASSGEGAPTQPQHF. The CDR3 DNA sequence: TGTGCCAGCAGCGGGGAGGGGGCGCCCACTCAGCCCCAGCATTTT.